One and the same sample provided the 30 T cell receptor beta chains below, sequenced in a study of control samples from healthy donors and cancer patients. The data were produced by immunoSEQ multiplex PCR, yet TCRdb's version contains in-frame clones alone and is incomplete. The top ten clones hold around 6.8% of a sample with under 450,000 clones, over 75% of them seen once. The sequenced sample consisted of PBMCs. The receptors were gathered from a man aged 35 to 55 with head and neck cancer.

V gene TRBV6-1 combines with J gene TRBJ1-1, with D unclear. Trimming cost V 2 bases and J 10 bases, with 14 bases left between them. Germline-derived CDR1 and CDR2 are MNHNS and SASEGT. The CDR3 is 13 amino acids. The CDR3, as DNA: TGTGCCAGCAGTGAAAGCGAGGAGGGTGTAGCTTTCTTT. This encodes CASSESEEGVAFF.

This chain joins TRBV19 and TRBJ1-5; maybe TRBD1 (6 bases). From germline, CDR1 is LNHDA and CDR2 SQIVND (reference sequence). The CDR3 extends over 13 amino acids. With 4 bases removed from V and 2 bases from J, the gap between germline ends came to 6 bases. The CDR3 loop is CASSNRGNQPQHF. The CDR3 DNA is TGTGCCAGTAGTAACAGGGGCAATCAGCCCCAGCATTTT.

V and J are TRBV19 and TRBJ2-6; 9 bases agree with TRBD1. With V trimmed by 5 bases and J by 6 bases, 5 bases remained unmatched. There are 15 residues in the CDR3. CDR1 and CDR2 (germline): LNHDA, SQIVND (reference sequence). The CDR3 protein is CASSSQGAEANVLTF. Here the CDR3 DNA reads TGTGCCAGTAGTTCACAGGGGGCAGAGGCCAACGTCCTGACTTTC.

V gene TRBV6-6 combines with J gene TRBJ1-5; TRBD1 is a possible D gene (6 bases). Germline V gene sequence: CDR1 MNHNY, CDR2 SVGAGI (reference sequence). The CDR3 runs 15 residues. Trimming shortened V by 6 bases and J by 7 bases, and 19 bases separated the two germline ends. The CDR3 DNA is TGTGCCAGCAGCTTCCCCGAGGGGGTCTGGCAGCCCCAGCATTTT. This encodes CASSFPEGVWQPQHF.

V usage is TRBV19 and J usage is TRBJ1-1; 9 bases are shared with TRBD1. The CDR3 runs to 15 residues. Germline CDR1 is LNHDA and CDR2 is SQIVND (reference sequence). V shed 8 bases, J shed 6 bases, and the junction held 13 bases outside the gene matches. In DNA, the CDR3 is TGTGCCAGTCTACCAACCCGGGACAGGGTTGCTGAAGCTTTCTTT. It specifies CASLPTRDRVAEAFF.

The J gene is TRBJ2-1, the V gene TRBV13; 8 bases are a match to TRBD1. Germline CDR1 PRHDT, CDR2 FYEKMQ (reference sequence). Trimming removed 1 base from V and 2 bases from J; junction bases left unmatched: 10. The CDR3 is 18 amino acids. The CDR3 protein is CASSLVGDRRIPYNEQFF. CDR3 nucleotides: TGTGCCAGCAGCTTAGTTGGGGACAGGAGGATCCCCTACAATGAGCAGTTCTTC.

The table lists this clone with a few counts. The chain has TRBV12-5 and TRBJ2-1, with D perhaps given as TRBD1 or TRBD2 (5 bases each). Germline V lookup: CDR1 LGHNT, CDR2 FRNRAP. The CDR3 sequence is 16 residues long. V lost 5 bases and J 4 bases, leaving 18 bases between the germline ends. CDR3 region: CASGPPQGSGYNEQFF. As DNA, the CDR3 is TGTGCTAGTGGTCCCCCTCAGGGCTCGGGGTACAATGAGCAGTTCTTC.

The V and J genes are TRBV27 and TRBJ1-5; TRBD1 aligns across 9 bases. The CDR3 covers 16 residues. The germline gives CDR1 MNHEY, CDR2 SMNVEV (reference sequence). The V and J ends lost 4 bases and 3 bases, in that order; junction bases with no gene match: 7. The CDR3 here is CASSSRTGAYNQPQHF. CDR3 bases: TGTGCCAGCAGTTCTCGGACAGGGGCTTACAATCAGCCCCAGCATTTT.

The rearrangement joins TRBV4-3 to TRBJ1-2; unclear D gene. Looked up from germline, CDR1 is LGHNA and CDR2 is YSLEER. V was cut by 0 bases and J by 0 bases, with 11 bases left in between. This CDR3 has 16 residues. The CDR3 reads CASSQDQLASNYGYTF. CDR3 bases: TGCGCCAGCAGCCAAGACCAGTTGGCTTCTAACTATGGCTACACCTTC.

The chain couples TRBV5-1 to TRBJ1-2; D remains unclear. CDR1 is SGHRS and CDR2 is YFSETQ in the germline V gene. The CDR3 sequence is 12 residues long. V lost 2 bases, J lost 4 bases, and 6 bases lay in between. The CDR3: CASSFDRYGYTF. CDR3 nucleotide sequence: TGCGCCAGCAGCTTCGACCGCTATGGCTACACCTTC.

V is TRBV9 and J is TRBJ2-5; D might be TRBD2 (6 bases). CDR3 length: 15 amino acids. Germline V lookup: CDR1 SGDLS, CDR2 YYNGEE. Trimming removed 0 bases at V and 5 bases at J, with 14 bases between. The CDR3 DNA sequence: TGTGCCAGCAGCGTAGGGAGGGATCCCAAGGAGACCCAGTACTTC. Translated: CASSVGRDPKETQYF.

Only one count was recorded for this clone. J is TRBJ1-6 and V is TRBV28; TRBD1 matches at 8 bases. The V segment lost 5 bases and the J segment 5 bases; nucleotides outside the gene matches: 8. The germline CDR1 and CDR2 sequences are MDHEN and SYDVKM. The CDR3 extends over 16 amino acids. DNA for the CDR3: TGTGCCAGCAGTACAGGACAGGGATGGCATAATTCACCCCTCCACTTT. It specifies CASSTGQGWHNSPLHF.

The J gene is TRBJ2-1, the V gene TRBV29-1; D unresolved. Germline values: CDR1 SQVTM, CDR2 ANQGSEA. V was pared by 2 bases and J by 7 bases, with 12 bases between. This CDR3 region has 13 residues. The CDR3 protein is CSVEQIQANEQFF. CDR3 DNA sequence: TGCAGCGTTGAACAGATCCAAGCGAATGAGCAGTTCTTC.

A word on this clone: A junction end diverges from the germline sequence, so it may reflect a read error. The CDR3 loop reads CASSSSGTTTDTQYF. CDR3 DNA sequence: TGTGCTAGCAGCTCATCCGGGACTACTACAGATACGCAGTATTTT. The rearrangement links TRBV7-7 to TRBJ2-3; TRBD2 matches 7 bases. Germline-derived CDR1 and CDR2 are SSHAT and FNYEAQ (reference sequence). The CDR3 runs 15 residues. Variable domain in full (rest from reference TRBV7-7 and TRBJ2-3): GAGVSQSPRYKVTKRGQDVTLRCDPISSHATLYWYQQALGQGPEFLTYFNYEAQPDKSGLPSDRFSAERPEGSISTLTIQRTEQRDSAMYRCASSSSGTTTDTQYFGPGTRLTVL.

The chain has TRBV3-1 (or the pseudogene TRBV3-2) and TRBJ1-4, with 9 positions matching TRBD1. After removal of 5 bases from V and 5 bases from J, the junction contained 3 bases not matched to a gene. Germline V CDR1 and CDR2: LGHDT, YNNKEL (reference sequence). The CDR3 has 14 amino acids. The CDR3 here is CASSRGTGNEKLFF. The CDR3 coding sequence is TGTGCCAGCAGCAGGGGGACAGGGAATGAAAAACTGTTTTTT.

The chain is built from TRBV5-1 and TRBJ2-1; D uncertain. This CDR3 spans 13 amino acids. Germline CDR1 is SGHRS and CDR2 is YFSETQ. Trimming shortened V by 4 bases and J by 9 bases, and 14 bases separated the two germline ends. DNA of the CDR3: TGCGCCAGCAGCGAGGACCCTGTCGGTGAGCAGTTCTTC. This gives the protein CASSEDPVGEQFF.

J is TRBJ2-1 and V is TRBV27; D might be TRBD2 (5 bases). The germline V gene has CDR1 MNHEY and CDR2 SMNVEV (reference sequence). Trimming took 4 bases from V and 9 from J, leaving 28 bases between them. The CDR3 spans 18 residues. CDR3 DNA sequence: TGTGCCAGCAGTTCCCTAGGCCTCCTGTCGCCGGGGTTGATTGAGCAGTTCTTC. As protein: CASSSLGLLSPGLIEQFF.

V gene TRBV11-2 combines with J gene TRBJ1-4, with 7 positions matching TRBD1. The germline V gene has CDR1 SGHAT and CDR2 FQNNGV. V lost 5 bases and J lost 8; bases outside the gene matches: 14. The CDR3 length is 16 residues. CDR3 nucleotides: TGTGCCAGCAGCCCCCACATCGACAGGGTATGGGAAAAACTGTTTTTT. This sequence encodes CASSPHIDRVWEKLFF.

V and J are TRBV5-1 and TRBJ2-6; the match to TRBD1 covers 12 bases. Looked up from germline, CDR1 is SGHRS and CDR2 is YFSETQ. The CDR3 extends over 18 amino acids. The ends lost 4 bases at V and 3 bases at J; junction bases unmatched: 8. The CDR3 loop reads CASSLRDRGRNGANVLTF. CDR3 DNA sequence: TGCGCCAGCAGCCTCCGGGACAGGGGGCGAAATGGGGCCAACGTCCTGACTTTC.

This chain connects TRBV30 to TRBJ2-7, with D possibly being TRBD1 (6 bases). Germline CDR1 reads GTSNPN; CDR2 reads SVGIG (reference sequence). CDR3 size: 11 residues. CDR3 in DNA: TGTGCATGGGGGCAGTCCTACGAGCAGTACTTC. It is translated as CAWGQSYEQYF.

V gene TRBV9 combines with J gene TRBJ1-2; maybe TRBD1 (5 bases). CDR3 length: 15 amino acids. Germline CDR1 reads SGDLS; CDR2 reads YYNGEE. V was shortened by 3 bases and J by 2 bases, with 14 bases between the two germline ends. CDR3 sequence: CASSAGGAENYGYTF. The CDR3 coding sequence is TGTGCCAGCAGCGCGGGCGGGGCGGAGAACTATGGCTACACCTTC.

V and J are TRBV13 and TRBJ1-2; 7 nucleotides agree with TRBD1. CDR3 length: 13 amino acids. V shed 5 bases, J shed 4 bases, and the junction held 4 bases outside the gene matches. Per germline, CDR1 PRHDT and CDR2 FYEKMQ (reference sequence). CDR3 loop: CASSQTGIYGYTF. For the CDR3, the DNA is TGTGCCAGCAGCCAGACAGGGATCTATGGCTACACCTTC. Based on the CDR3 plus reference TRBV13 and TRBJ1-2, the full variable domain is AAGVIQSPRHLIKEKRETATLKCYPIPRHDTVYWYQQGPGQDPQFLISFYEKMQSDKGSIPDRFSAQQFSDYHSELNMSSLELGDSALYFCASSQTGIYGYTFGSGTRLTVV.

The chain is built from TRBV11-3 and TRBJ2-3, with no clear D. The CDR3 has 16 amino acids. Between the trimmed V and J ends, which lost 1 base and 0 bases, there was a span of 11 bases. In germline, CDR1 is SGHNT, CDR2 YENEEA. The CDR3 here is CASSLGTGHSTDTQYF. The CDR3 DNA follows: TGTGCCAGCAGCTTAGGGACCGGGCACAGCACAGATACGCAGTATTTT.

V usage is TRBV4-1 and J usage is TRBJ2-7; TRBD2 aligns across 8 bases. V shed 3 bases, J shed 4 bases, and the junction held 8 bases outside the gene matches. The length of the CDR3 is 15 residues. Looked up from germline, CDR1 is MGHRA and CDR2 is YSYEKL. The CDR3 loop is CASSQAASGPYEQYF. CDR3 nucleotides: TGCGCCAGCAGCCAGGCGGCTAGCGGGCCGTACGAGCAGTACTTC.

The genes are TRBV5-1 and TRBJ1-1, with 7 nucleotides matching TRBD1. This CDR3 comprises 16 residues. V was pared by 0 bases and J by 1 base, with 6 bases of the junction left unmatched. Germline values: CDR1 SGHRS, CDR2 YFSETQ. This CDR3 reads CASSLDPGGRNTEAFF. CDR3 DNA sequence: TGCGCCAGCAGCTTGGACCCAGGGGGAAGGAACACTGAAGCTTTCTTT.

As concerns this clone: This sample also contains other DNA sequences that code for the same CDR3. This sequence joins TRBV5-1 and TRBJ2-2, with 8 nucleotides matching TRBD2. The germline V gene has CDR1 SGHRS and CDR2 YFSETQ. The CDR3 has 16 residues. Trimming at V came to 2 bases and at J to 1 base, leaving 4 bases not matched to a gene. The CDR3 DNA reads TGCGCCAGCAGCTTTCTCGCGGGGGGGAACACCGGGGAGCTGTTTTTT. It specifies CASSFLAGGNTGELFF.

A few counts support this clone. The chain couples TRBV19 to TRBJ2-1; perhaps TRBD1 as D (5 bases). Deletions cut 7 bases from V and 5 bases from J, with 15 bases between. The CDR3 loop spans 14 amino acids. Looked up from germline, CDR1 is LNHDA and CDR2 is SQIVND (reference sequence). CDR3 sequence (DNA): TGTGCCAGTAAAGTTTGGGAAGGGGACAATGAGCAGTTCTTC. Encoded protein: CASKVWEGDNEQFF.

The genes are TRBV5-1 and TRBJ2-3; 16 bases are a match to TRBD2. CDR1 is SGHRS, CDR2 YFSETQ, per germline. The CDR3 has 17 amino acids. Losses at the gene ends were 4 bases for V and 5 bases for J; bases not matched to a gene: 7. CDR3 loop: CASSPGTSGGAVDTQYF. As DNA, the CDR3 is TGCGCCAGCAGCCCAGGGACTAGCGGGGGGGCAGTAGATACGCAGTATTTT.

The J gene is TRBJ2-3, the V gene TRBV19; 7 bases match TRBD2. The junction had 9 bases not matched to a gene; V was cut back by 4 bases and J by 2 bases. From germline, CDR1 is LNHDA and CDR2 SQIVND (reference sequence). The CDR3 is made up of 16 amino acids. As DNA, the CDR3 is TGTGCCAGTAGTAACCCTAGCGGAGCCTTCACAGATACGCAGTATTTT. Its translation: CASSNPSGAFTDTQYF.

The chain employs TRBV28 and TRBJ2-1; perhaps TRBD2 as D (6 bases). V was cut by 2 bases and J by 0 bases, with 11 bases left in between. Germline V gene sequence: CDR1 MDHEN, CDR2 SYDVKM. The CDR3 is made up of 16 amino acids. This chain's CDR3 is CASSLVRRGSYNEQFF. CDR3 DNA: TGTGCCAGCAGTTTAGTGCGGCGGGGCTCCTACAATGAGCAGTTCTTC.